One sample yielded the 14 T cell receptor beta chains listed below, sequenced in a study of early T cells in non-severe SARS-CoV-2 infection (dated by TCRdb to 2020 to 2023). The library came from 5' RACE. Sequencing instrument: NextSeq 500. The public reads were run again by TCRdb, first through fastp at Q25 and then through MiXCR, and only productive beta chains were kept. CDR3 protein duplicates are merged, each entry listing the most common genes and DNA. A total of roughly 56,000 distinct CDR3 sequences appear in this sample, over 7% of them only once. Jointly, the top ten make up about 4.2% of the sample. Sequenced sample: whole blood. Source of these receptors: an adult who was a healthcare worker with PCR-confirmed SARS-CoV-2 infection or an uninfected control (not recorded which).

This clonotype was detected many times. The rearrangement joins TRBV6-6 to TRBJ2-6, with TRBD1 as a possible D gene (6 bases). The ends were cut back, 2 bases at V and 0 bases at J, with 14 bases in the middle. The CDR3 runs 18 residues. Germline V gene sequence: CDR1 MNHNY, CDR2 SVGAGI (reference sequence). This CDR3 reads CASSYNPGHNSGANVLTF. The CDR3 region has the DNA TGTGCCAGCAGTTACAATCCGGGACACAACTCTGGGGCCAACGTCCTGACTTTC.

This clonotype was picked up many times. The chain employs TRBV7-2 and TRBJ1-2, with 7 bases matching TRBD1. Trimming cost V 1 base and J 8 bases; bases outside gene matches: 10. The germline gives CDR1 SGHTA, CDR2 FQGNSA. CDR3 size: 15 residues. This CDR3 reads CASSLGGGDRGGYTF. The CDR3 DNA is TGTGCCAGCAGCTTAGGTGGGGGGGACAGAGGCGGCTACACCTTC.

This clonotype has only a few counts. The chain has TRBV20-1 and TRBJ2-5, with 7 bases fitting TRBD2. CDR1 is DFQATT and CDR2 is SNEGSKA in the germline V gene (reference sequence). V shed 3 bases, J shed 7 bases, and the junction held 14 bases outside the gene matches. This CDR3 is built from 15 residues. The CDR3 coding sequence is TGCAGTGCTAGTCCCCCGGGAGGTTCATTGGGGACCCAGTACTTC. It is translated as CSASPPGGSLGTQYF.

This sequence joins TRBV5-5 and TRBJ2-4; 12 bases are shared with TRBD1. CDR1 and CDR2 from the germline V gene are SGHKS and YYEKEE (reference sequence). With V trimmed by 3 bases and J by 2 bases, 3 bases remained unmatched. The CDR3 runs to 16 residues. The CDR3 reads CASSWGQGASKNIQYF. CDR3 DNA sequence: TGTGCCAGCAGCTGGGGACAGGGGGCCTCCAAAAACATTCAGTACTTC.

By share, this clonotype ranks as medium-sized. This rearrangement joins TRBV5-1 to TRBJ1-1, with no clear D. The CDR3 sequence is 17 residues long. The V and J ends lost 0 bases and 1 base respectively, with 16 bases between them. The germline gives CDR1 SGHRS, CDR2 YFSETQ. The CDR3 DNA sequence: TGCGCCAGCAGCTTGGCTCGTGCCGCAGGACCGAACACTGAAGCTTTCTTT. Protein: CASSLARAAGPNTEAFF.

V gene TRBV4-1 combines with J gene TRBJ2-3; D is undetermined. The CDR3 sequence is 17 residues long. Trimming left V 2 bases short and J 1 base short, with 16 bases between. CDR1 is MGHRA and CDR2 is YSYEKL in the germline V gene. CDR3 region: CASSQLPVFRGTDTQYF. CDR3 coding DNA: TGCGCCAGCAGCCAACTCCCGGTGTTCCGGGGCACAGATACGCAGTATTTT.

This clonotype was seen more than once but under ten times. The chain combines TRBV9 with TRBJ2-1; maybe TRBD2 (5 bases). Germline V lookup: CDR1 SGDLS, CDR2 YYNGEE. Trimming shortened V by 0 bases and J by 7 bases, and 11 bases separated the two germline ends. The CDR3 has 14 residues. CDR3 DNA: TGTGCCAGCAGCGTAGACGGGATGGGGAATGAGCAGTTCTTC. It specifies CASSVDGMGNEQFF. Supplemented by reference TRBV9 and TRBJ2-1, the full variable domain reads DSGVTQTPKHLITATGQRVTLRCSPRSGDLSVYWYQQSLDQGLQFLIQYYNGEERAKGNILERFSAQQFPDLHSELNLSSLELGDSALYFCASSVDGMGNEQFFGPGTRLTVL.

This clonotype has more than one count but fewer than ten. This chain joins TRBV6-2 or TRBV6-3 and TRBJ1-2, with no clear D. This CDR3 comprises 12 residues. CDR1 and CDR2 from the germline V gene are MNHEY and SVGEGT. The germline V and J ends were trimmed by 4 bases and 8 bases, with 11 bases remaining between them. The CDR3 loop is CASSSSGRGYTF. DNA of the CDR3: TGTGCCAGCAGTTCGTCTGGTAGAGGCTACACCTTC.

This clonotype showed up just a few times. The CDR3 coding sequence is TGTGCCAGCAGCCGGGGACAGGGAAACTATGGCTACACCTTC. It specifies CASSRGQGNYGYTF. The rearrangement joins TRBV28 to TRBJ1-2, with 9 bases fitting TRBD1. CDR1 and CDR2 (germline): MDHEN, SYDVKM. This CDR3 has 14 amino acids. J was trimmed by 2 bases and V by 6 bases; bases with no gene match: 4.

This clonotype was seen only a few times. This chain uses TRBV29-1 with TRBJ2-6, with TRBD1 matching over 10 bases. The CDR3 consists of 16 residues. The germline CDR1 and CDR2 sequences are SQVTM and ANQGSEA. Unmatched junction bases numbered 3, after V lost 4 bases and J lost 0 bases. The CDR3 spells CSVGDRGRSGANVLTF. The CDR3 DNA sequence: TGCAGCGTTGGGGACAGGGGACGCTCTGGGGCCAACGTCCTGACTTTC.

V gene TRBV24-1 combines with J gene TRBJ1-5, with D tentatively TRBD1 (6 bases). V was pared by 3 bases and J by 0 bases, with 23 bases between. This CDR3 region has 20 residues. The germline CDR1 and CDR2 sequences are KGHDR and SFDVKD. The CDR3, as DNA: TGTGCCACCAGTGATCCGAGGGAACCAAACAGGGCCCATAGCAATCAGCCCCAGCATTTT. Protein product: CATSDPREPNRAHSNQPQHF.

The chain is built from TRBV7-8 and TRBJ2-1; 11 positions match TRBD1. This CDR3 region has 18 residues. Germline CDR1 SGHVS, CDR2 FQNEAQ. Losses at the gene ends were 6 bases for V and 3 bases for J; bases not matched to a gene: 13. CDR3 sequence reads: CASSWDRGREGIYNEQFF. The CDR3 DNA reads TGTGCCAGCAGTTGGGACAGGGGGAGGGAAGGGATCTACAATGAGCAGTTCTTC.

The chain recombines TRBV7-9 with TRBJ1-6, with D uncertain. V was clipped by 5 bases and J by 8 bases, with 10 bases between them. The CDR3 extends over 13 amino acids. Germline CDR1 reads SEHNR; CDR2 reads FQNEAQ (reference sequence). The CDR3 is CASSLDMDSPLHF. CDR3 coding DNA: TGTGCCAGCAGCCTAGATATGGATTCACCCCTCCACTTT.

The CDR3 DNA follows: TGTGCCAGCAGTGAGACAGATTCCTACGAGCAGTACTTC. Protein: CASSETDSYEQYF. The V gene is TRBV2, the J gene TRBJ2-7, with a possible D match to TRBD1 (5 bases). Germline V lookup: CDR1 SNHLY, CDR2 FYNNEI. The V end was cut by 3 bases, the J end by 1 base, with 7 bases between. The CDR3 consists of 13 residues.